One and the same sample provided the 28 T cell receptor beta chains below, sequenced in a study of blood T cell repertoires in COVID-19. The table came from immunoSEQ multiplex PCR; TCRdb's copy has only in-frame clones and leaves some out. The data hold some 150,000 clones, with 78% observed a single time. Sequencing was carried out using peripheral blood. The source is a man older than 75 with acute or convalescent COVID-19.

This clone was observed a handful of times. This chain links TRBV18 with TRBJ2-3; D gene unclear. Trimming cost V 2 bases and J 4 bases, with 4 bases left between them. CDR1 is KGHSH, CDR2 LQKENI, per germline. The CDR3 is 12 residues long. The chain's CDR3 is CASSPGADTQYF. CDR3 sequence (DNA): TGTGCCAGCTCACCAGGAGCAGATACGCAGTATTTT.

V gene TRBV21-1 combines with J gene TRBJ1-2; the table assigns TRBD1, which was not confirmed against the DNA. TRBV21-1 is an annotated pseudogene. The CDR3 has 17 residues. The CDR3 DNA follows: TGTGCCAGCAGCGTACAGGGCAGTTACCCACTTAACTATGGCTACACCTTC. This encodes CASSVQGSYPLNYGYTF.

This clone occurred once. Other DNA sequences within the sample encode an identical CDR3. The chain carries TRBV11-2 and TRBJ2-5; D remains ambiguous. Trimming took off 1 base at V and 5 bases at J, with 5 bases between the two ends. Germline V gene lookup returns CDR1 SGHAT and CDR2 FQNNGV. This CDR3 contains 12 residues. CDR3 protein: CASSLVRETQYF. The CDR3 nucleotides read TGTGCCAGCAGCTTAGTTCGGGAGACCCAGTACTTC.

Only a few counts were recorded for this clone. This chain joins TRBV11-2 and TRBJ1-2; a weak D match, TRBD1 (6 bases). Trimming shortened V by 2 bases and J by 7 bases, and 14 bases separated the two germline ends. In germline, CDR1 is SGHAT, CDR2 FQNNGV. This CDR3 is 14 amino acids long. The CDR3 here is CASSLSRGAAGYTF. The CDR3 nucleotides read TGTGCCAGCAGCTTAAGTCGGGGGGCGGCTGGCTACACCTTC.

The V gene is TRBV30, the J gene TRBJ2-1, with D tentatively TRBD2 (6 bases). The V gene lost 0 bases and the J gene lost 6 bases, with 12 bases spanning the gap. Per germline, CDR1 GTSNPN and CDR2 SVGIG (reference sequence). CDR3 length: 14 residues. The CDR3 spells CAWSVPAGSNEQFF. CDR3 bases: TGTGCCTGGAGTGTACCTGCGGGGTCCAATGAGCAGTTCTTC.

For the CDR3, the DNA is TGTGCCAGCAGTTACTTAGGGGTTCCGTACTTC. Translation gives CASSYLGVPYF. V gene TRBV6-2 or TRBV6-3 combines with J gene TRBJ2-7, with D maybe TRBD1 (5 bases). Trimming pared 1 base from V and 12 bases from J, leaving 10 bases between. CDR3 length: 11 amino acids. Per germline, CDR1 MNHEY and CDR2 SVGEGT.

The rearrangement uses TRBV6-1 and TRBJ2-1; 7 positions agree with TRBD2. V was pared by 3 bases and J by 9 bases, with 8 bases of the junction left unmatched. Germline-derived CDR1 and CDR2 are MNHNS and SASEGT. This CDR3 has 14 amino acids. This CDR3 reads CASSDRGGVAEQFF. The CDR3 DNA is TGTGCCAGCAGTGATCGCGGGGGAGTGGCTGAGCAGTTCTTC.

The count of this clone is one. The V call is TRBV5-6, the J call TRBJ2-2; D is unresolved. The CDR3 totals 15 residues. Per germline, CDR1 SGHDT and CDR2 YYEEEE. The V gene lost 0 bases and the J gene lost 6 bases, with 12 bases spanning the gap. CDR3 sequence reads: CASSLEDRGSGELFF. CDR3 bases: TGTGCCAGCAGCTTGGAGGATCGAGGCTCCGGGGAGCTGTTTTTT.

The chain uses TRBV29-1 and TRBJ2-1, with 9 bases fitting TRBD1. Germline V CDR1 and CDR2: SQVTM, ANQGSEA. This CDR3 comprises 14 residues. The V gene end was trimmed by 7 bases and the J gene end by 2 bases; junction bases not matched to a gene: 6. The CDR3 reads CSARTGGAYNEQFF. CDR3 in DNA: TGCAGCGCCAGAACAGGGGGCGCCTACAATGAGCAGTTCTTC.

V and J are TRBV7-8 and TRBJ1-4; 7 nucleotides match TRBD1. Germline V gene data show CDR1 as SGHVS and CDR2 as FQNEAQ. This CDR3 has 14 residues. The junction had 7 bases not matched to a gene; V was cut back by 4 bases and J by 8 bases. The CDR3 DNA follows: TGTGCCAGCAGCTCAAGACAGGGAAACGAAAAACTGTTTTTT. Residues: CASSSRQGNEKLFF.

V usage is TRBV7-2 and J usage is TRBJ2-7; 7 nucleotides line up with TRBD1. This CDR3 has 18 amino acids. With V trimmed by 0 bases and J by 1 base, 12 bases remained unmatched. CDR1 and CDR2 from the germline V gene are SGHTA and FQGNSA. The CDR3 DNA reads as TGTGCCAGCAGCTTAGCTGTCGGGGACAGCAGGGCGTCCTACGAGCAGTACTTC. It codes for CASSLAVGDSRASYEQYF.

The chain employs TRBV6-1 and TRBJ2-7; D may be TRBD2 (7 bases). This CDR3 comprises 14 residues. Trimming took 2 bases from V and 6 from J, leaving 14 bases between them. Germline V gene data show CDR1 as MNHNS and CDR2 as SASEGT. CDR3: CASSETGGRVEQYV. The DNA of the CDR3 is TGTGCCAGCAGTGAAACCGGGGGGCGAGTCGAGCAGTACGTC.

This clone came up once. The chain links TRBV20-1 to TRBJ2-4; 7 bases agree with TRBD1. Germline CDR1 is DFQATT and CDR2 is SNEGSKA (reference sequence). CDR3 length: 11 amino acids. V lost 7 bases, J lost 8 bases, and 5 bases stayed unmatched. The CDR3 DNA reads as TGCAGTGGACAGGGAACCGACATTCAGTACTTC. Amino acids: CSGQGTDIQYF.

The chain joins TRBV6-5 to TRBJ1-6, with 9 bases fitting TRBD1. Germline values: CDR1 MNHEY, CDR2 SVGAGI. CDR3 length: 15 residues. With 6 bases clipped from V and 10 bases from J, the junction kept 10 bases outside the gene matches. CDR3 protein: CASSQPGQGNSPLHF. CDR3 bases: TGTGCCAGCAGCCAACCGGGACAGGGAAACTCACCCCTCCACTTT.

The chain is built from TRBV28 and TRBJ1-5, with D possibly matching TRBD1 (6 bases). The germline V gene has CDR1 MDHEN and CDR2 SYDVKM. V was pared by 2 bases and J by 7 bases, with 12 bases between. This CDR3 has 14 residues. CDR3 bases: TGTGCCAGCAGTTTAACAGGGAGTGGGCAGCCCCAGCATTTT. Protein: CASSLTGSGQPQHF.

This chain uses TRBV28 with TRBJ1-2; D is ambiguous. Trimming removed 6 bases at V and 7 bases at J, with 12 bases between. The CDR3 sequence is 12 residues long. Germline V gene lookup returns CDR1 MDHEN and CDR2 SYDVKM. The CDR3 sequence: CASRAAEGGYTF. The CDR3 DNA reads TGTGCCAGCAGGGCTGCGGAGGGTGGCTACACCTTC.

The chain joins TRBV6-5 to TRBJ1-4; a weak D match, TRBD1 (5 bases). The CDR3 covers 14 residues. From germline, CDR1 is MNHEY and CDR2 SVGAGI. Deletions cut 4 bases from V and 7 bases from J, with 13 bases between. This chain's CDR3 is CASSSGRWSEKLFF. CDR3 DNA sequence: TGTGCCAGCAGTTCAGGGCGTTGGAGTGAAAAACTGTTTTTT.

In nucleotides, the CDR3 is TGTGCCAGCAGCTTCATTGAACAGGGAAGGAGTGGCTACACCTTC. Protein sequence: CASSFIEQGRSGYTF. This sequence joins TRBV5-6 and TRBJ1-2; D may be TRBD1 (6 bases). The germline CDR1 and CDR2 sequences are SGHDT and YYEEEE. There are 15 residues in the CDR3. V was clipped by 2 bases and J by 7 bases, with 18 bases between them.

This chain joins TRBV2 and TRBJ2-1, with a possible D match to TRBD2 (5 bases). In germline, CDR1 is SNHLY, CDR2 FYNNEI. V was pared by 3 bases and J by 4 bases, with 13 bases between. The CDR3 extends over 15 amino acids. CDR3 amino acids: CASSEIASGYNEQFF. DNA for the CDR3: TGTGCCAGCAGTGAGATAGCATCGGGATACAATGAGCAGTTCTTC.

The chain joins TRBV10-1 to TRBJ1-2; possibly TRBD1 for D (5 bases). The CDR3 sequence is 14 residues long. The V gene's germline CDR1 is WNHNN and CDR2 SYGVQD (reference sequence). Between the trimmed V and J ends, which lost 0 bases and 8 bases, there was a span of 13 bases. The CDR3 DNA reads TGCGCCAGCAGTGAGTCGAGGCAGGGACTGGGCTACACCTTC. Protein: CASSESRQGLGYTF.

The DNA for the CDR3 is TGTGCCAGCAGCTTAACCTACACAGATACGCAGTATTTT. It specifies CASSLTYTDTQYF. The rearrangement joins TRBV7-3 to TRBJ2-3, with D hard to call. From germline, CDR1 is SGHTA and CDR2 FQGTGA. The CDR3 is made up of 13 amino acids. V gave up 0 bases and J gave up 2 bases, with 3 bases separating them.

This clone was seen a handful of times. This chain joins TRBV7-8 and TRBJ2-2; 10 nucleotides agree with TRBD1. The CDR3 is 14 amino acids. Germline assignment: CDR1 SGHVS and CDR2 FQNEAQ. J was trimmed by 7 bases and V by 5 bases; bases with no gene match: 4. CDR3 coding DNA: TGTGCCAGCAGCCCAGGACAGGGGGTCGGGGAGCTGTTTTTT. This translates into CASSPGQGVGELFF.

The rearrangement links TRBV5-4 to TRBJ2-3; TRBD2 matches at 8 bases. This CDR3 has 14 residues. The J segment lost 6 bases and the V segment lost 6 bases, leaving 9 bases of the junction unmatched. CDR1 is SGHNT and CDR2 is YYREEE in the germline V gene (reference sequence). The CDR3 sequence: CASTPSGGVDTQYF. In DNA form, the CDR3 reads TGTGCCAGCACCCCATCGGGGGGGGTGGATACGCAGTATTTT.

V gene TRBV5-6 combines with J gene TRBJ1-5, with TRBD1 matching 10 bases. CDR1 SGHDT and CDR2 YYEEEE come from the germline V gene. There are 16 residues in the CDR3. Trimming cost V 2 bases and J 5 bases; bases outside gene matches: 7. The CDR3 sequence: CASSLGDRGFHQPQHF. CDR3 nucleotides: TGTGCCAGCAGCTTAGGGGACAGGGGTTTCCATCAGCCCCAGCATTTT.

The V and J genes are TRBV5-1 and TRBJ2-1; 8 bases are a match to TRBD1. The CDR3 runs to 17 residues. V lost 0 bases to trimming and J lost 5 bases; unmatched junction nucleotides: 10. CDR1 is SGHRS and CDR2 is YFSETQ in the germline V gene. Here the CDR3 reads CASSLGITGGVDNEQFF. DNA for the CDR3: TGCGCCAGCAGCTTGGGGATTACAGGGGGAGTAGACAATGAGCAGTTCTTC.

V is TRBV9 and J is TRBJ1-2, with 7 bases identical to TRBD1. After removal of 4 bases from V and 0 bases from J, the junction contained 6 bases not matched to a gene. The length of the CDR3 is 15 residues. Germline CDR1 SGDLS, CDR2 YYNGEE. The CDR3 DNA follows: TGTGCCAGCAGCCCACGGACAGGTTCTAACTATGGCTACACCTTC. Translating gives CASSPRTGSNYGYTF.

The rearrangement joins TRBV5-5 to TRBJ1-2; 7 bases fit TRBD1. J was trimmed by 3 bases and V by 6 bases; bases with no gene match: 8. The CDR3 consists of 14 residues. Germline V lookup: CDR1 SGHKS, CDR2 YYEKEE (reference sequence). In DNA form, the CDR3 reads TGTGCCAGCAAGAACAGGGACAGATACTATGGCTACACCTTC. Its protein is CASKNRDRYYGYTF.

The chain joins TRBV5-1 to TRBJ2-7; 7 nucleotides align to TRBD1. V was clipped by 6 bases and J by 3 bases; unmatched bases: 21. There are 18 residues in the CDR3. Germline values: CDR1 SGHRS, CDR2 YFSETQ. CDR3 DNA sequence: TGCGCCAGCAATCGGGGACAGACGACCCCCAAAACCTACTACGAGCAGTACGTC. It yields the protein CASNRGQTTPKTYYEQYV.